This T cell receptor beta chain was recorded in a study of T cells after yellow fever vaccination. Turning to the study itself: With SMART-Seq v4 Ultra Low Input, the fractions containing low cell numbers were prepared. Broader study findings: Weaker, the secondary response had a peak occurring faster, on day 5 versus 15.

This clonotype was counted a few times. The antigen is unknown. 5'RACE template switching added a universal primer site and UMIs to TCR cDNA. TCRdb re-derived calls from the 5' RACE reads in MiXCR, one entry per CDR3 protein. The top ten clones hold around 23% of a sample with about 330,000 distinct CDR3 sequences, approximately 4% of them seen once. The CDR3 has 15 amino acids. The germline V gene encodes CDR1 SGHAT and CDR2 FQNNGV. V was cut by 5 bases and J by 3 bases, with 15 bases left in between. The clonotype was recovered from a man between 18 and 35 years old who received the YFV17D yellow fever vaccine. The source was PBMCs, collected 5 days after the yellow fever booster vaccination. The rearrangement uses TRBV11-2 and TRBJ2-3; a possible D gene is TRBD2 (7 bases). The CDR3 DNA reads TGTGCCAGCAGCCAACTCGGGGGGCAAACAGATACGCAGTATTTT. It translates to CASSQLGGQTDTQYF.